One sample yielded the 26 T cell receptor beta chains listed below, sequenced in a study of graft-versus-host responses after intestinal transplantation. Sequencing was performed with immunoSEQ multiplex PCR; in TCRdb, only in-frame clones are kept and a portion is missing. The top ten clones hold 0.6% to 0.75% of a sample with 25,000 to 35,000 clones, 85% to 95% of them seen once. The starting material was PBMCs, obtained 66 days after intestinal transplant. Source of these receptors: a human patient who received an intestinal transplant, so some T cells may come from the graft donor.

The chain is built from TRBV30 and TRBJ2-3; 8 bases are a match to TRBD1. The CDR3 covers 13 residues. CDR1 and CDR2 (germline): GTSNPN, SVGIG (reference sequence). The ends lost 4 bases at V and 5 bases at J; junction bases unmatched: 5. The CDR3 region has the DNA TGTGCCTGGAACCAGGGGGCGGGAGATACGCAGTATTTT. It codes for CAWNQGAGDTQYF.

The J gene is TRBJ1-1, the V gene TRBV4-1; no reliable D call. CDR1 MGHRA and CDR2 YSYEKL come from the germline V gene. The CDR3 has 17 amino acids. Trimming removed 1 base at V and 0 bases at J, with 15 bases between. CDR3 sequence reads: CASSQGLGRRLNTEAFF. The CDR3, as DNA: TGCGCCAGCAGCCAAGGGCTGGGGAGGCGCCTGAACACTGAAGCTTTCTTT.

The chain employs TRBV28 and TRBJ2-1; 8 nucleotides line up with TRBD1. There are 14 residues in the CDR3. Looked up from germline, CDR1 is MDHEN and CDR2 is SYDVKM. The V gene end was trimmed by 3 bases and the J gene end by 4 bases; junction bases not matched to a gene: 2. Here the CDR3 DNA reads TGTGCCAGCAGTTTCAGGGGGCAGTACAATGAGCAGTTCTTC. It codes for CASSFRGQYNEQFF.

The chain joins TRBV2 to TRBJ2-1; 8 bases match TRBD2. Trimming cost V 7 bases and J 0 bases; bases outside gene matches: 2. The CDR3 consists of 14 residues. CDR1 is SNHLY, CDR2 FYNNEI, per germline. CDR3 loop: CASIAGLSYNEQFF. CDR3 sequence (DNA): TGTGCCAGCATAGCGGGACTCTCCTACAATGAGCAGTTCTTC.

This sequence joins TRBV30 and TRBJ1-2; D not resolved. With 0 bases removed from V and 3 bases from J, the gap between germline ends came to 8 bases. The V gene's germline CDR1 is GTSNPN and CDR2 SVGIG (reference sequence). The CDR3 extends over 13 amino acids. CDR3 loop: CAWSVLADYGYTF. DNA for the CDR3: TGTGCCTGGAGTGTACTGGCCGACTATGGCTACACCTTC.

This clone was seen a few times. The gene calls are TRBV6-6 and TRBJ2-1; D possibly corresponds to TRBD2 (6 bases). Trimming left V 6 bases short and J 0 bases short, with 12 bases between. From germline, CDR1 is MNHNY and CDR2 SVGAGI (reference sequence). There are 15 residues in the CDR3. The CDR3 region is CASSIADNSYNEQFF. CDR3 DNA: TGTGCCAGCAGCATAGCGGACAACTCCTACAATGAGCAGTTCTTC.

This chain uses TRBV11-3 with TRBJ2-7, with D perhaps TRBD1 (5 bases). This CDR3 is built from 14 residues. The germline V gene encodes CDR1 SGHNT and CDR2 YENEEA. The V gene lost 6 bases and the J gene lost 2 bases, with 14 bases spanning the gap. CDR3 DNA sequence: TGTGCCAGCAGTGGGCAGGGTGTTCCCTACGAGCAGTACTTC. This encodes CASSGQGVPYEQYF.

The CDR3 here is CASSLAGDPLLTGELFF. The CDR3 region has the DNA TGCGCCAGCAGCTTGGCAGGGGACCCCCTTTTGACCGGGGAGCTGTTTTTT. The chain carries TRBV5-1 and TRBJ2-2, with a possible D match to TRBD1 (6 bases). This CDR3 spans 17 amino acids. Germline assignment: CDR1 SGHRS and CDR2 YFSETQ. The germline V and J ends were trimmed by 0 bases and 5 bases, with 17 bases remaining between them.

The gene calls are TRBV2 and TRBJ2-2; the D gene is possibly TRBD1 (6 bases). Germline CDR1 SNHLY, CDR2 FYNNEI. The V gene lost 11 bases and the J gene lost 7 bases, with 14 bases spanning the gap. CDR3 length: 12 amino acids. The CDR3 sequence is CAQRGYGGELFF. The DNA for the CDR3 is TGTGCCCAAAGGGGGTACGGCGGGGAGCTGTTTTTT.

The V and J genes are TRBV13 and TRBJ2-5; D is possibly TRBD1 or TRBD2 (6 bases each). Germline V gene sequence: CDR1 PRHDT, CDR2 FYEKMQ (reference sequence). V lost 5 bases and J lost 5, with 12 bases in between. The length of the CDR3 is 13 residues. The CDR3 sequence is CASSVRGVETQYF. Here the CDR3 DNA reads TGTGCCAGCAGCGTTAGGGGGGTGGAGACCCAGTACTTC.

The V gene is TRBV27, the J gene TRBJ2-7; TRBD2 matches 7 bases. The CDR3 length is 16 residues. V was pared by 7 bases and J by 5 bases, with 17 bases of the junction left unmatched. The V gene's germline CDR1 is MNHEY and CDR2 SMNVEV (reference sequence). This chain's CDR3 is CASMLRGTPRIHEQYF. CDR3 bases: TGTGCCAGCATGTTGCGGGGGACTCCTAGGATCCACGAGCAGTACTTC.

The V gene is TRBV27, the J gene TRBJ2-7; D is possibly TRBD2 (5 bases). This CDR3 has 15 residues. V was trimmed by 5 bases and J by 3 bases, leaving 17 bases between them. Germline loops: CDR1 MNHEY, CDR2 SMNVEV (reference sequence). The CDR3 loop is CASSPFRGKGYEQYF. CDR3 sequence (DNA): TGTGCCAGCAGTCCGTTCCGGGGAAAGGGCTACGAGCAGTACTTC.

The chain combines TRBV9 with TRBJ2-7; 7 bases line up with TRBD1. V lost 1 base, J lost 5 bases, and 6 bases stayed unmatched. Germline lookup yields CDR1 SGDLS and CDR2 YYNGEE. The CDR3 has 14 residues. Written as DNA, the CDR3 is TGTGCCAGCAGCGTAAGTACAGGGGACCACGAGCAGTACTTC. It yields the protein CASSVSTGDHEQYF. Combining the CDR3 with reference TRBV9 and TRBJ2-7 gives the whole variable domain DSGVTQTPKHLITATGQRVTLRCSPRSGDLSVYWYQQSLDQGLQFLIQYYNGEERAKGNILERFSAQQFPDLHSELNLSSLELGDSALYFCASSVSTGDHEQYFGPGTRLTVT.

The chain recombines TRBV5-1 with TRBJ1-2; a possible D gene is TRBD1 (5 bases). V was trimmed by 0 bases and J by 2 bases, leaving 5 bases between them. Germline assignment: CDR1 SGHRS and CDR2 YFSETQ. The CDR3 is 13 residues long. CDR3 sequence: CASSLGTNYGYTF. The CDR3 DNA reads as TGCGCCAGCAGCTTGGGGACAAACTATGGCTACACCTTC.

V usage is TRBV27 and J usage is TRBJ1-6; 7 bases are shared with TRBD1. CDR1 MNHEY and CDR2 SMNVEV come from the germline V gene (reference sequence). Unmatched junction bases numbered 9, after V lost 3 bases and J lost 7 bases. The CDR3 covers 16 residues. CDR3 sequence: CASSLSEGARNSPLHF. The CDR3 bases are TGTGCCAGCAGTTTGTCAGAGGGGGCGAGGAATTCACCCCTCCACTTT.

This chain joins TRBV19 and TRBJ2-7; D may match TRBD1 or TRBD2 (5 bases each). The CDR3 contains 16 residues. The germline CDR1 and CDR2 sequences are LNHDA and SQIVND (reference sequence). Between the trimmed V and J ends, which lost 5 bases and 5 bases, there was a span of 22 bases. CDR3 amino acids: CASSPWGGLPGHEQYF. DNA of the CDR3: TGTGCCAGTAGTCCCTGGGGCGGACTCCCAGGCCACGAGCAGTACTTC.

This clone appeared a few times. This chain uses TRBV30 with TRBJ1-1, with D unclear. V lost 2 bases, J lost 2 bases, and 9 bases lay in between. Germline V gene lookup returns CDR1 GTSNPN and CDR2 SVGIG (reference sequence). The length of the CDR3 is 13 residues. CDR3 nucleotides: TGTGCCTGGAGTCAGTGGAAAAACACTGAAGCTTTCTTT. This sequence encodes CAWSQWKNTEAFF. Drawing the rest from reference TRBV30 and TRBJ1-1, the complete variable domain is SQTIHQWPATLVQPVGSPLSLECTVEGTSNPNLYWYRQAAGRGLQLLFYSVGIGQISSEVPQNLSASRPQDRQFILSSKKLLLSDSGFYLCAWSQWKNTEAFFGQGTRLTVV.

The chain has TRBV9 and TRBJ1-6; D gene uncertain. The CDR3 consists of 13 residues. Looked up from germline, CDR1 is SGDLS and CDR2 is YYNGEE. V lost 3 bases to trimming and J lost 7 bases, with 8 bases between them. The CDR3 nucleotides read TGTGCCAGCAGCGCCGGACGGAATTCACCCCTCCACTTT. This translates into CASSAGRNSPLHF. Filled out from reference TRBV9 and TRBJ1-6, the complete variable domain reads DSGVTQTPKHLITATGQRVTLRCSPRSGDLSVYWYQQSLDQGLQFLIQYYNGEERAKGNILERFSAQQFPDLHSELNLSSLELGDSALYFCASSAGRNSPLHFGNGTRLTVT.

The V and J genes are TRBV6-5 and TRBJ2-7, with 8 bases matching TRBD2. J was trimmed by 3 bases and V by 6 bases; bases with no gene match: 7. Germline CDR1 reads MNHEY; CDR2 reads SVGAGI. The CDR3 has 14 residues. The chain's CDR3 is CASSPGLAIYEQYF. As DNA, the CDR3 is TGTGCCAGCAGCCCCGGACTAGCTATCTACGAGCAGTACTTC.

This sequence joins TRBV12-5 and TRBJ1-1; 8 nucleotides agree with TRBD1. This CDR3 contains 13 residues. CDR1 and CDR2 (germline): LGHNT, FRNRAP. With V trimmed by 5 bases and J by 4 bases, 3 bases remained unmatched. CDR3 in amino acids: CASGHDRGTEAFF. The CDR3 DNA reads as TGTGCTAGTGGTCATGACAGGGGCACTGAAGCTTTCTTT.

V and J are TRBV7-3 and TRBJ2-2, with D possibly being TRBD1 (6 bases). CDR1 is SGHTA and CDR2 is FQGTGA in the germline V gene. The ends were cut back, 4 bases at V and 8 bases at J, with 17 bases in the middle. The CDR3 extends over 15 amino acids. The CDR3 sequence: CASSSAGTLSGELFF. The CDR3 bases are TGTGCCAGCAGCTCGGCCGGGACACTCTCGGGGGAGCTGTTTTTT.

The chain joins TRBV2 to TRBJ2-4; the D gene is possibly TRBD1 (5 bases). The germline V gene encodes CDR1 SNHLY and CDR2 FYNNEI. The CDR3 is 15 residues long. V was clipped by 4 bases and J by 0 bases, with 10 bases between them. This CDR3 reads CASSGDSIAKNIQYF. The DNA for the CDR3 is TGTGCCAGCAGTGGCGACAGCATAGCCAAAAACATTCAGTACTTC.

This rearrangement joins TRBV30 to TRBJ2-7; possibly TRBD1 for D (6 bases). The CDR3 loop spans 13 amino acids. Trimming removed 4 bases from V and 3 bases from J, with 13 bases in between. In germline, CDR1 is GTSNPN, CDR2 SVGIG (reference sequence). The CDR3 protein is CAWKRGHYYEQYF. The CDR3 DNA reads TGTGCCTGGAAACGGGGACACTACTACGAGCAGTACTTC.

This CDR3 reads CASSQILAGGYQETQYF. The CDR3 nucleotides read TGTGCCAGCAGCCAGATCCTAGCGGGGGGATACCAAGAGACCCAGTACTTC. The V gene is TRBV4-2, the J gene TRBJ2-5; TRBD2 agrees at 11 bases. Germline V gene data show CDR1 as LGHNA and CDR2 as YNFKEQ. CDR3 length: 17 residues. The V and J ends lost 3 bases and 0 bases, in that order; junction bases with no gene match: 6.

This clone was detected only a few times. This sequence joins TRBV6-4 and TRBJ2-7; 7 nucleotides match TRBD2. The length of the CDR3 is 15 residues. The germline gives CDR1 MRHNA, CDR2 SNTAGT. V trimming: 0 bases; J trimming: 5 bases; junction bases outside the gene matches: 7. DNA of the CDR3: TGTGCCAGCAGTGACTCTGCGGGAGAGGGCCACGAGCAGTACTTC. Translation gives CASSDSAGEGHEQYF.

The rearrangement uses TRBV7-9 and TRBJ2-7; TRBD2 matches 10 bases. Germline V gene lookup returns CDR1 SEHNR and CDR2 FQNEAQ (reference sequence). V was pared by 1 base and J by 0 bases, with 9 bases of the junction left unmatched. This CDR3 has 18 amino acids. CDR3 protein: CASSLVIRTSGTSYEQYF. The CDR3 nucleotides are TGTGCCAGCAGCTTAGTCATAAGGACTAGCGGTACCTCCTACGAGCAGTACTTC. The full variable domain, completed using reference TRBV7-9 and TRBJ2-7, is DTGVSQNPRHKITKRGQNVTFRCDPISEHNRLYWYRQTLGQGPEFLTYFQNEAQLEKSRLLSDRFSAERPKGSFSTLEIQRTEQGDSAMYLCASSLVIRTSGTSYEQYFGPGTRLTVT.